This TCR beta chain was sequenced during a study of OX40 agonist ivuxolimab in advanced cancers. Study-wide context: A male proportion of over 75% was recorded, with mean age roughly 62 years and range about 23 to 90. Study-level findings and limits: Nonresponders included some who also had low normalized T-cell clonal expansion. Among T cells, CD8+ cells averaged more expanded clones than CD4+ cells.

With regard to this clone: What it binds is unknown.

The trim removed 0 bases at V and 8 bases at J, leaving 3 bases unmatched. Germline-derived CDR1 and CDR2 are SGHDN and FVKESK. The CDR3 is 14 residues long. Generated by immunoSEQ multiplex PCR, the TCRdb table keeps only in-frame clones and is missing some. The repertoire consists of tens of thousands of clones, with roughly 87% occurring once and the leading ten covering more than 15%. V gene TRBV14 combines with J gene TRBJ2-7; 11 bases agree with TRBD2. The origin of this receptor is an adult with an advanced solid tumor such as melanoma, head and neck, liver or kidney cancer. The specimen comprised CD4+ or CD8+ T cells sorted from blood, sampled in a trial of the OX40 agonist ivuxolimab. The CDR3 nucleotides are TGTGCCAGCAGCCAAGACCGACTAGCGGGACAGCAGTACTTC. Encoded protein: CASSQDRLAGQQYF.